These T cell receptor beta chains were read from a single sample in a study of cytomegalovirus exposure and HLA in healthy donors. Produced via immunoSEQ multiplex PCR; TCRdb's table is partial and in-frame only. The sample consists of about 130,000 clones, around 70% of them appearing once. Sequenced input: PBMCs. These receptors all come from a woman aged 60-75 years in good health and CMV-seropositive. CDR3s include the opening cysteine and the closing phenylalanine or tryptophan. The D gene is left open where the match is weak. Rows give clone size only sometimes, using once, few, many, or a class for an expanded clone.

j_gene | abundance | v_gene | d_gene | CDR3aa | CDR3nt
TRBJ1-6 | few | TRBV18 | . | CASSPLKQGSHSPLHF | TGTGCCAGCTCACCCCTTAAACAGGGAAGTCATTCACCCCTCCACTTT
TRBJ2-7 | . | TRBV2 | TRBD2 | CASNPGLAGVNEQYF | TGTGCCAGCAACCCGGGACTAGCGGGGGTAAACGAGCAGTACTTC
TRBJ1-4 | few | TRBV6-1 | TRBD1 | CASDTGDTNEKLFF | TGTGCCAGCGATACAGGGGACACTAATGAAAAACTGTTTTTT
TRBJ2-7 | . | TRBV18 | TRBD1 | CASSPPPGQGYHEQYF | TGTGCCAGCTCACCACCCCCCGGACAGGGTTACCACGAGCAGTACTTC
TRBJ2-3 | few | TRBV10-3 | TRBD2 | CAITHGRDGDTQYF | TGTGCCATCACCCACGGGAGGGATGGGGATACGCAGTATTTT
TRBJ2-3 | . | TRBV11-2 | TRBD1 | CASSRDRAMGTQYF | TGTGCCAGCAGCCGGGACAGGGCCATGGGTACGCAGTATTTT
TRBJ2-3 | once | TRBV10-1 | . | CASSQKTGGASTDTQYF | TGCGCCAGCAGCCAAAAGACAGGTGGGGCTAGCACAGATACGCAGTATTTT
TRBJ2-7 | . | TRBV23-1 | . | CASSQRWDKAPPYEQYF | TGCGCCAGCAGTCAACGCTGGGACAAGGCCCCCCCCTACGAGCAGTACTTC
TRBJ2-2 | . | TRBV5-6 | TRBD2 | CASRRGSGGELFF | TGTGCCAGCCGGCGGGGGAGCGGCGGGGAGCTGTTTTTT
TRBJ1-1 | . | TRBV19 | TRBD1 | CASSTTGGPTEAFF | TGTGCCAGTAGTACGACAGGGGGGCCGACTGAAGCTTTCTTT
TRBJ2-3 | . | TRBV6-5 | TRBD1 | CASKAQGSPQGTQYF | TGTGCCAGCAAGGCACAGGGGTCCCCTCAGGGTACGCAGTATTTT
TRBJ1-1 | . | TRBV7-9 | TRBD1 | CASSFVGTANTEAFF | TGTGCCAGCAGCTTTGTCGGGACAGCAAACACTGAAGCTTTCTTT
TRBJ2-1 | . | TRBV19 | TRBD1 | CASSGTGYEQFF | TGTGCCAGTAGCGGGACAGGCTATGAGCAGTTCTTC
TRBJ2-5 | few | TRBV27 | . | CASSLGGWTGETQYF | TGTGCCAGCAGTTTAGGCGGTTGGACTGGGGAGACCCAGTACTTC
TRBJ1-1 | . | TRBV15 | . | CATSLEVLTEAFF | TGTGCCACCAGCCTAGAGGTTTTGACTGAAGCTTTCTTT
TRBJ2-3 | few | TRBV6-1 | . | CASAPRGDTQYF | TGTGCCAGCGCCCCTAGGGGAGATACGCAGTATTTT
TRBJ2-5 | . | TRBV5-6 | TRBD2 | CASSLGVLAGEGETQYF | TGTGCCAGCAGCTTGGGGGTACTAGCGGGGGAAGGGGAGACCCAGTACTTC
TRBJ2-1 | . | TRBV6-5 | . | CASSYYVSSYNEQFF | TGTGCCAGCAGTTACTACGTGAGCTCCTACAATGAGCAGTTCTTC
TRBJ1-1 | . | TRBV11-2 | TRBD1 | CASSQQGTNTEAFF | TGTGCCAGCAGCCAACAGGGGACGAACACTGAAGCTTTCTTT
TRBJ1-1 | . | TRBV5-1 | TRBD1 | CASSSSGTGVNTEAFF | TGCGCCAGCAGCTCCTCCGGGACAGGGGTCAACACTGAAGCTTTCTTT
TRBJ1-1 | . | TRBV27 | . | CASSLSEGPMNEAFF | TGTGCCAGCAGTTTATCGGAGGGTCCGATGAATGAAGCTTTCTTT
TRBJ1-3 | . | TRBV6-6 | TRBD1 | CASSGQGSGNTIYF | TGTGCCAGCAGCGGACAGGGCTCTGGAAACACCATATATTTT
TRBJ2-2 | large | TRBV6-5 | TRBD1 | CASSPGQEWAGELFF | TGTGCCAGCAGTCCCGGACAGGAATGGGCGGGGGAGCTGTTTTTT
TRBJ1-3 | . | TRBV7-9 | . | CASSLDGLAGNTIYF | TGTGCCAGCAGCTTAGACGGGTTGGCGGGAAACACCATATATTTT
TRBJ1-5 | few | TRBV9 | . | CASSVGSSQPQHF | TGTGCCAGCAGCGTAGGGTCGAGTCAGCCCCAGCATTTT
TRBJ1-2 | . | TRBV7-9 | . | CASSLEQGGYTF | TGTGCCAGCAGCTTAGAGCAGGGCGGCTACACCTTC
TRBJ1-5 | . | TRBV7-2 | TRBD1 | CASSPRQGAVQPQHF | TGTGCCAGCAGCCCCCGGCAGGGGGCTGTTCAGCCCCAGCATTTT
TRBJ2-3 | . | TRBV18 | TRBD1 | CASSPTGADTQYF | TGTGCCAGCTCACCCACAGGGGCAGATACGCAGTATTTT
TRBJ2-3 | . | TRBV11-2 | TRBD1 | CASSLALDRGRQYF | TGTGCCAGCAGCTTAGCGCTGGACAGGGGAAGGCAGTATTTT
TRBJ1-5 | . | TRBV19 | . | CASSMGLTNQPQHF | TGTGCCAGTAGTATGGGGCTGACAAATCAGCCCCAGCATTTT